This TCR beta chain was identified in a study of T-cell memory formation after mild COVID-19. Study-wide results and limits: A second wave expanding day 15 to 37 was CD4+-biased; contracting clones were balanced. Certain responding clones were present in pre-infection memory, suggesting participation of cross-reactive memory. Researchers report contracting CD4+ clones mostly in CM and EM, with CD8+ clones in EMRA.

The V and J ends lost 0 bases and 7 bases respectively, with 10 bases between them. The CDR3 spans 14 residues. This clonotype was picked up a small number of times. No antigen is known for it. MiXCR, run by TCRdb on the 5' RACE reads, gives a single entry per CDR3 protein. The repertoire includes approximately 410,000 distinct CDR3 sequences, 20% to 25% of them detected once, and about an eighth sits in the top ten. The rearrangement joins TRBV12-3 or TRBV12-4 to TRBJ1-5; D remains unclear. The sequencing sample was made of PBMCs or a T cell subset sorted from them (not recorded which). This TCR was recovered from an adult woman who had mild COVID-19 (a few samples of this study predate the infection). Cell type and time point are not known. Here the CDR3 reads CASSLAGLEQPQHF. The CDR3 bases are TGTGCCAGCAGTTTAGCAGGGCTTGAGCAGCCCCAGCATTTT.